This TCR beta chain was sequenced during a study of glioma-infiltrating T cells. This clonotype has a count of ten or more. The length of the CDR3 is 18 residues. Germline loops: CDR1 SEHNR, CDR2 FQNEAQ (reference sequence). V lost 0 bases to trimming and J lost 1 base, with 16 bases between them. Using RNA template, CDR3s of TCR alpha and beta were amplified with iRepertoire arm-PCR. MiXCR, run by TCRdb on the multiplex PCR reads, gives a single entry per CDR3 protein. In the table there are about 130,000 distinct CDR3 sequences, roughly 24% of which are singletons. This TCR derives from a human donor with low-grade glioma or glioblastoma, undergoing nonglioma brain surgery, or in good health (not recorded which). This rearrangement joins TRBV7-9 to TRBJ2-1, with a possible D match to TRBD2 (5 bases). Sequenced sample: glioma tissue, nonneoplastic brain tissue, or PBMCs (not recorded which). The CDR3 sequence: CASSLAMMVGVSYNEQFF. In nucleotides, the CDR3 is TGTGCCAGCAGCTTAGCGATGATGGTGGGAGTATCCTACAATGAGCAGTTCTTC.